The 32 T cell receptor beta chains presented below share a single source sample, sequenced in a study of cytomegalovirus exposure and HLA in healthy donors. Both 60 Vbeta primers and 13 Jbeta primers went into the PCR. Assay: immunoSEQ multiplex PCR; the TCRdb copy retains only in-frame clones and omits some. This sample has roughly 100,000 clones, with around 63% found just once. Sequenced material: PBMCs. These receptors were taken from a human donor in good health.

V gene TRBV7-8 combines with J gene TRBJ1-2, with unresolved D. This CDR3 has 15 amino acids. The V gene's germline CDR1 is SGHVS and CDR2 FQNEAQ. V gave up 0 bases and J gave up 2 bases, with 10 bases separating them. The CDR3 region has the DNA TGTGCCAGCAGCTTAGCGCGTTTTCTGAACTATGGCTACACCTTC. Its protein product is CASSLARFLNYGYTF.

This chain connects TRBV5-1 to TRBJ2-2, with a tentative D call TRBD2 (6 bases). Trimming removed 7 bases at V and 1 base at J, with 8 bases between. This CDR3 has 13 residues. CDR1 and CDR2 from the germline V gene are SGHRS and YFSETQ. DNA of the CDR3: TGCGCCAGCGTCGGGGGGAACACCGGGGAGCTGTTTTTT. Its translation: CASVGGNTGELFF. The full variable domain, in which reference TRBV5-1 and TRBJ2-2 provide the parts outside the CDR3, is KAGVTQTPRYLIKTRGQQVTLSCSPISGHRSVSWYQQTPGQGLQFLFEYFSETQRNKGNFPGRFSGRQFSNSRSEMNVSTLELGDSALYLCASVGGNTGELFFGEGSRLTVL.

The chain joins TRBV9 to TRBJ2-2; D may be TRBD2 (6 bases). The V gene's germline CDR1 is SGDLS and CDR2 YYNGEE. V lost 0 bases to trimming and J lost 9 bases, with 12 bases between them. The CDR3 is made up of 14 amino acids. CDR3 region: CASSVGSGVRELFF. DNA for the CDR3: TGTGCCAGCAGCGTAGGATCGGGGGTGCGGGAGCTGTTTTTT.

V is TRBV30 and J is TRBJ1-1; perhaps TRBD1 as D (5 bases). Germline V gives CDR1 GTSNPN, CDR2 SVGIG (reference sequence). The CDR3 length is 14 residues. The ends were cut back, 4 bases at V and 11 bases at J, with 23 bases in the middle. DNA of the CDR3: TGTGCCTGGACCCGACTCCCCGAACAGGCGGTGGCTTTCTTT. Translated: CAWTRLPEQAVAFF.

This clone appeared many times. The chain is built from TRBV5-1 and TRBJ2-7, with TRBD2 matching 8 bases. The CDR3 runs to 15 residues. The J segment lost 2 bases and the V segment lost 0 bases, leaving 4 bases of the junction unmatched. CDR1 and CDR2 (germline): SGHRS, YFSETQ. The CDR3 region is CASSLAAGGTYEQYF. The CDR3 DNA follows: TGCGCCAGCAGCTTGGCTGCGGGAGGTACCTACGAGCAGTACTTC.

The chain joins TRBV2 to TRBJ2-1; D might be TRBD1 (5 bases). This CDR3 has 15 amino acids. V was cut by 2 bases and J by 4 bases, with 12 bases left in between. In germline, CDR1 is SNHLY, CDR2 FYNNEI. Here the CDR3 reads CASSEPQGSYNEQFF. The CDR3 DNA is TGTGCCAGCAGTGAACCCCAGGGATCGTACAATGAGCAGTTCTTC.

The chain couples TRBV18 to TRBJ2-1; the D gene is possibly TRBD1 (6 bases). CDR1 and CDR2 from the germline V gene are KGHSH and LQKENI. This CDR3 is 16 amino acids long. Trimming shortened V by 0 bases and J by 0 bases, and 9 bases separated the two germline ends. The CDR3 DNA reads TGTGCCAGCTCACCACCCGACAGGAGCTCCTACAATGAGCAGTTCTTC. Its translation is CASSPPDRSSYNEQFF.

This clone showed up just a few times. This chain uses TRBV5-1 with TRBJ2-5; 7 bases are shared with TRBD1. This CDR3 comprises 15 residues. J lost 2 bases, V lost 2 bases, and 6 bases had no gene match. Germline V gene sequence: CDR1 SGHRS, CDR2 YFSETQ. CDR3 bases: TGCGCCAGCAGCTTCGACAGGGCTAGACAAGAGACCCAGTACTTC. This translates into CASSFDRARQETQYF.

The chain links TRBV5-8 to TRBJ2-1, with D possibly being TRBD1 (5 bases). V dropped 0 bases and J dropped 2 bases, with 9 bases sitting between them. The CDR3 runs 15 residues. Germline V gene lookup returns CDR1 SGHTS and CDR2 YDEGEE. In DNA form, the CDR3 reads TGTGCCAGCAGCTTGGGGCAGGGCACCTACAATGAGCAGTTCTTC. It specifies CASSLGQGTYNEQFF.

V is TRBV30 and J is TRBJ2-2; D ambiguous. Trimming took 7 bases from V and 2 from J, leaving 14 bases between them. Per germline, CDR1 GTSNPN and CDR2 SVGIG (reference sequence). The length of the CDR3 is 14 residues. DNA of the CDR3: TGTGCCTCAAAGGAGAGGCCCAACACCGGGGAGCTGTTTTTT. Amino acids: CASKERPNTGELFF.

Concerning this clone: Other DNA sequences within the sample encode an identical CDR3. The chain uses TRBV29-1 and TRBJ2-3; 11 bases line up with TRBD1. This CDR3 is 13 amino acids long. CDR1 and CDR2 (germline): SQVTM, ANQGSEA. V shed 3 bases, J shed 4 bases, and the junction held 0 bases outside the gene matches. In DNA, the CDR3 is TGCAGCGTTGAGGGACAGGGGGCAGATACGCAGTATTTT. The encoded protein is CSVEGQGADTQYF.

Concerning this clone: Its ends do not fully match the called genes, so a read error is possible. J is TRBJ1-2 and V is TRBV4-1; D is uncertain. The CDR3 loop spans 15 amino acids. The germline gives CDR1 MGHRA, CDR2 YSYEKL. CDR3: CASNQEGAPNYGYTF. The DNA for the CDR3 is TGCGCCAGCAACCAAGAGGGAGCTCCTAACTATGGCTACACCTTC.

This clone occurred a few times. The gene calls are TRBV27 and TRBJ2-2; 7 nucleotides line up with TRBD2. Unmatched junction bases numbered 2, after V lost 4 bases and J lost 6 bases. The V gene's germline CDR1 is MNHEY and CDR2 SMNVEV (reference sequence). CDR3 length: 13 amino acids. The CDR3 spells CASSSRESGELFF. DNA of the CDR3: TGTGCCAGCAGTTCGCGGGAGTCCGGGGAGCTGTTTTTT.

The rearrangement joins TRBV27 to TRBJ1-1; the D is unclear. The CDR3 is made up of 14 amino acids. Germline-derived CDR1 and CDR2 are MNHEY and SMNVEV (reference sequence). Trimming took off 7 bases at V and 7 bases at J, with 19 bases between the two ends. CDR3: CASNPNSGSVEAFF. The DNA of the CDR3 is TGTGCCAGCAACCCCAACTCCGGGAGCGTTGAAGCTTTCTTT.

The V and J genes are TRBV5-1 and TRBJ2-1; the match to TRBD1 covers 8 bases. V lost 0 bases, J lost 13 bases, and 3 bases stayed unmatched. Germline values: CDR1 SGHRS, CDR2 YFSETQ. The CDR3 contains 12 residues. CDR3 in DNA: TGCGCCAGCAGCTTGGACAGGGGGGTTCAGTTCTTC. Translated: CASSLDRGVQFF.

This clone was found once. The V gene is TRBV7-2, the J gene TRBJ1-5; D unresolved. CDR1 and CDR2 from the germline V gene are SGHTA and FQGNSA. This CDR3 is built from 14 residues. V lost 1 base and J 6 bases, leaving 10 bases between the germline ends. The CDR3 DNA is TGTGCCAGCAGCTTAGGAGGTTTGGGTCAGCCCCAGCATTTT. Translated, it gives CASSLGGLGQPQHF.

The V call is TRBV12-5, the J call TRBJ1-5; D may be TRBD1 (5 bases). Germline V gene lookup returns CDR1 LGHNT and CDR2 FRNRAP. Trimming took off 8 bases at V and 6 bases at J, with 20 bases between the two ends. The CDR3 is 15 residues long. This chain's CDR3 is CASQLTGGVGQPQHF. In DNA form, the CDR3 reads TGTGCTAGTCAACTGACTGGGGGGGTGGGTCAGCCCCAGCATTTT.

CDR3 sequence: CASSLSSAQETQYF. The CDR3 nucleotides are TGCGCCAGCAGCTTGAGTTCAGCGCAAGAGACCCAGTACTTC. V is TRBV5-1 and J is TRBJ2-5; D is unresolved. The germline gives CDR1 SGHRS, CDR2 YFSETQ. CDR3 length: 14 amino acids. Trimming removed 1 base from V and 2 bases from J, with 9 bases in between. Complete variable domain (other parts from reference TRBV5-1 and TRBJ2-5): KAGVTQTPRYLIKTRGQQVTLSCSPISGHRSVSWYQQTPGQGLQFLFEYFSETQRNKGNFPGRFSGRQFSNSRSEMNVSTLELGDSALYLCASSLSSAQETQYFGPGTRLLVL.

V and J are TRBV5-1 and TRBJ1-1; 9 bases agree with TRBD1. This CDR3 has 15 amino acids. The germline V gene has CDR1 SGHRS and CDR2 YFSETQ. J was trimmed by 1 base and V by 5 bases; bases with no gene match: 6. CDR3 coding DNA: TGCGCCAGCAGTCCTAGGACAGGGGAGAACACTGAAGCTTTCTTT. Residues: CASSPRTGENTEAFF.

The chain recombines TRBV6-6 with TRBJ2-1; 9 bases fit TRBD1. The CDR3 totals 16 residues. With 0 bases clipped from V and 10 bases from J, the junction kept 10 bases outside the gene matches. Germline assignment: CDR1 MNHNY and CDR2 SVGAGI (reference sequence). The CDR3 loop reads CASSYSPGQGLWEQFF. DNA for the CDR3: TGTGCCAGCAGTTACTCCCCGGGACAGGGTTTATGGGAGCAGTTCTTC.

This clone was detected a few times. The chain combines TRBV5-1 with TRBJ2-1; 8 positions agree with TRBD1. The CDR3 is 15 residues long. CDR1 and CDR2 (germline): SGHRS, YFSETQ. J was trimmed by 7 bases and V by 2 bases; bases with no gene match: 8. The CDR3 nucleotides are TGCGCCAGCAGCTTATGGACAGGGCATGGGAATGAGCAGTTCTTC. It translates to CASSLWTGHGNEQFF.

The V gene is TRBV29-1, the J gene TRBJ2-1, with 8 nucleotides matching TRBD2. Germline lookup yields CDR1 SQVTM and CDR2 ANQGSEA. Trimming cost V 0 bases and J 0 bases; bases outside gene matches: 10. The CDR3 has 18 residues. This CDR3 reads CSVEDLGGGGSSYNEQFF. In DNA, the CDR3 is TGCAGCGTTGAAGACCTCGGGGGGGGCGGGAGCTCCTACAATGAGCAGTTCTTC.

V usage is TRBV4-1 and J usage is TRBJ2-3, with D perhaps TRBD1 (6 bases). Between the trimmed V and J ends, which lost 1 base and 2 bases, there was a span of 16 bases. The CDR3 length is 17 residues. The V gene's germline CDR1 is MGHRA and CDR2 YSYEKL. DNA for the CDR3: TGCGCCAGCAGCCAAGGGACAGCCTTTGGACTCACAGATACGCAGTATTTT. Translating gives CASSQGTAFGLTDTQYF.

The rearrangement links TRBV5-1 to TRBJ2-2; tentatively, D is TRBD2 (6 bases). V was trimmed by 4 bases and J by 1 base, leaving 14 bases between them. This CDR3 has 16 residues. Germline-derived CDR1 and CDR2 are SGHRS and YFSETQ. The CDR3 loop is CASSTGLARNTGELFF. CDR3 nucleotides: TGCGCCAGCAGCACGGGACTCGCGAGGAACACCGGGGAGCTGTTTTTT.

V and J are TRBV29-1 and TRBJ2-4, with D possibly being TRBD2 (6 bases). This CDR3 comprises 13 residues. V gave up 2 bases and J gave up 6 bases, with 11 bases separating them. Germline V lookup: CDR1 SQVTM, CDR2 ANQGSEA. This CDR3 is CSVEILGRNIQYF. CDR3 nucleotide sequence: TGCAGCGTTGAAATACTCGGGAGAAACATTCAGTACTTC.

The chain uses TRBV10-2 and TRBJ2-3, with TRBD2 matching 7 bases. The CDR3 loop spans 15 amino acids. Germline V CDR1 and CDR2: WSHSY, SAAADI. V lost 7 bases, J lost 6 bases, and 13 bases stayed unmatched. The CDR3 here is CASTRTSTRSDTQYF. CDR3 DNA: TGCGCCAGCACCAGGACTAGTACCCGAAGCGATACGCAGTATTTT.

The V gene is TRBV27, the J gene TRBJ1-4, with 12 positions matching TRBD1. V was clipped by 5 bases and J by 0 bases; unmatched bases: 13. The CDR3 spans 20 residues. Germline CDR1 reads MNHEY; CDR2 reads SMNVEV (reference sequence). Here the CDR3 DNA reads TGTGCCAGCAGTCTACGATTGGGACAGGGGGCAGTTCCAACTAATGAAAAACTGTTTTTT. Protein: CASSLRLGQGAVPTNEKLFF.

This clone was detected only a few times. The chain combines TRBV5-4 with TRBJ2-3; TRBD2 aligns across 10 bases. The J segment lost 8 bases and the V segment lost 0 bases, leaving 3 bases of the junction unmatched. CDR3 length equals 14 residues. The V gene's germline CDR1 is SGHNT and CDR2 YYREEE (reference sequence). The CDR3: CASSLAASGSTQYF. The CDR3 bases are TGTGCCAGCAGCTTGGCAGCTAGCGGGAGTACGCAGTATTTT.

The J gene is TRBJ2-7, the V gene TRBV4-1; 8 bases line up with TRBD2. Germline CDR1 and CDR2: MGHRA and YSYEKL. This CDR3 comprises 17 residues. The V and J ends lost 3 bases and 4 bases, in that order; junction bases with no gene match: 14. The CDR3 loop reads CASSHTGTRLSEYEQYF. CDR3 coding DNA: TGCGCCAGCAGCCATACCGGGACTAGGTTAAGCGAGTACGAGCAGTACTTC.

J is TRBJ2-2 and V is TRBV7-9; weak D call: TRBD2 (5 bases). The CDR3 is made up of 13 amino acids. Per germline, CDR1 SEHNR and CDR2 FQNEAQ (reference sequence). The V gene lost 5 bases and the J gene lost 8 bases, with 12 bases spanning the gap. CDR3 loop: CASSADPGGELFF. CDR3 nucleotides: TGTGCCAGCAGCGCCGACCCGGGGGGGGAGCTGTTTTTT.

The CDR3 DNA is TGTGCCAGCAGTCAAATCCCAACATCCTACAATGAGCAGTTCTTC. Protein sequence: CASSQIPTSYNEQFF. The chain has TRBV27 and TRBJ2-1; D remains unclear. The V and J ends lost 5 bases and 1 base respectively, with 12 bases between them. Looked up from germline, CDR1 is MNHEY and CDR2 is SMNVEV (reference sequence). This CDR3 has 15 residues.

This chain uses TRBV5-1 with TRBJ2-2, with TRBD2 matching 13 bases. This CDR3 has 16 amino acids. The germline V gene encodes CDR1 SGHRS and CDR2 YFSETQ. The V segment lost 3 bases and the J segment 5 bases; nucleotides outside the gene matches: 4. CDR3 amino acids: CASSSGLAGSTGELFF. In nucleotides, the CDR3 is TGCGCCAGCAGCTCGGGACTAGCGGGAAGTACCGGGGAGCTGTTTTTT.